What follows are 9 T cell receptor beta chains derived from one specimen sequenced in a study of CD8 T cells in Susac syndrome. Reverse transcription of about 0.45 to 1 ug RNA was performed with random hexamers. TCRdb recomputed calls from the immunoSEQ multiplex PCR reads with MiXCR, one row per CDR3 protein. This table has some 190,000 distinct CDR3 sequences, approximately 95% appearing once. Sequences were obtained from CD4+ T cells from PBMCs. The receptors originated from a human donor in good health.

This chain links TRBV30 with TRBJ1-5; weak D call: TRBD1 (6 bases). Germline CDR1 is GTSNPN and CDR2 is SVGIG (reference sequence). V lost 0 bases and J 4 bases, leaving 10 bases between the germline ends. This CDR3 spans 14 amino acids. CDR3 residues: CAWSVGTRNQPQHF. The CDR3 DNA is TGTGCCTGGAGTGTAGGGACACGTAATCAGCCCCAGCATTTT.

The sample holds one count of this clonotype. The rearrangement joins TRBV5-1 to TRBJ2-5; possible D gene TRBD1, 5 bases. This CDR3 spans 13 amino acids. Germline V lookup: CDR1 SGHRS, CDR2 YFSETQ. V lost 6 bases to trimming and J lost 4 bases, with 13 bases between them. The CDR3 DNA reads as TGCGCCAGCACCAACCACGACAGAGAGACCCAGTACTTC. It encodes CASTNHDRETQYF.

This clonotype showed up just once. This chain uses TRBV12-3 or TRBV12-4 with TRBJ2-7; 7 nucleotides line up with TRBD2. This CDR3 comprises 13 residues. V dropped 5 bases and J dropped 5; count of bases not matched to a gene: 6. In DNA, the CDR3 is TGTGCCAGCAGTAGCGGGATACTGAACGAGCAGTACTTC. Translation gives CASSSGILNEQYF.

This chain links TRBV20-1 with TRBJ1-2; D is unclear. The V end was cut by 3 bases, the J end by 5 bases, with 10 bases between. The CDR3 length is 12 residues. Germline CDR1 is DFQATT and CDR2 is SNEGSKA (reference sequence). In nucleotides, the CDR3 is TGCAGTGCTAGCCGGTGGGATTATGGCTACACCTTC. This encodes CSASRWDYGYTF.

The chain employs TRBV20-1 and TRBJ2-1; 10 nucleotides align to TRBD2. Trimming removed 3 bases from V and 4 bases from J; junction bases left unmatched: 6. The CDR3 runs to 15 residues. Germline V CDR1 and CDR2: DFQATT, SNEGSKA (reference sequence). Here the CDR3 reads CSARILAGLYNEQFF. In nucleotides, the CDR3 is TGCAGTGCTAGGATACTAGCGGGGCTATACAATGAGCAGTTCTTC.

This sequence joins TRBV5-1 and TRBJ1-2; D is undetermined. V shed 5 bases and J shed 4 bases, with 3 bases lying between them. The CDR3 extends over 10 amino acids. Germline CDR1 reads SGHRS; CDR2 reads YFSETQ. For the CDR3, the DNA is TGCGCCAGCAGATCCTATGGCTACACCTTC. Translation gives CASRSYGYTF.

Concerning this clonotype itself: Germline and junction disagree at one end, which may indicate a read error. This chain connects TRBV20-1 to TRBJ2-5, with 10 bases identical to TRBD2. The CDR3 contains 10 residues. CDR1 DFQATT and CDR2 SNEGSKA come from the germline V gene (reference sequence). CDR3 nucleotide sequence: TGCAGTGCAGAACTAGCGGGAAGACACTTC. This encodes CSAELAGRHF.

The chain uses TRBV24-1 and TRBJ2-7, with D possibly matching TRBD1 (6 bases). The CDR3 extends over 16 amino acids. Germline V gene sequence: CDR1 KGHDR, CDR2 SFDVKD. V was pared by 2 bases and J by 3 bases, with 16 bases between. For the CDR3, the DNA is TGTGCCACCAGTGATTCCAACAGGGTAAGGGGCTACGAGCAGTACTTC. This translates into CATSDSNRVRGYEQYF.

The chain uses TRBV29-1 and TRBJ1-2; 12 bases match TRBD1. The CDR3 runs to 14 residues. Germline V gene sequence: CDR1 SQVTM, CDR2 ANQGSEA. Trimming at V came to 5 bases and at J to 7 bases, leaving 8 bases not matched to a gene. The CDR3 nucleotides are TGCAGCGTTTCCCCGGGACAGGGGGCGCTTGGCTACACCTTC. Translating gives CSVSPGQGALGYTF.